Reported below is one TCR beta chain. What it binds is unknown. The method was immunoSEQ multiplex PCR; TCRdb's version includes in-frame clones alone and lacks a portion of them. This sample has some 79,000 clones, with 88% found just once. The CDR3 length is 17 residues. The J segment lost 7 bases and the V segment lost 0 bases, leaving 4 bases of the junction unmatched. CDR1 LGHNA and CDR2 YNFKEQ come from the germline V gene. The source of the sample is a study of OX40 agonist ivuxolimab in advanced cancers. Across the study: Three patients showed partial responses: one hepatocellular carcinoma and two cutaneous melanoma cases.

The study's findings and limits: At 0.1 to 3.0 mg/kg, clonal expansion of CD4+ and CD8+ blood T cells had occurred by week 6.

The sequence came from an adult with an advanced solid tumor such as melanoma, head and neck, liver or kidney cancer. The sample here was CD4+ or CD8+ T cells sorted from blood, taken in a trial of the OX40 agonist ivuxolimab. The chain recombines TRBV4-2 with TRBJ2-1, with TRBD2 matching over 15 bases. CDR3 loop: CASSQDWTSGRVNEQFF. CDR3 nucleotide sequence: TGTGCCAGCAGCCAAGATTGGACTAGCGGGAGGGTAAATGAGCAGTTCTTC.